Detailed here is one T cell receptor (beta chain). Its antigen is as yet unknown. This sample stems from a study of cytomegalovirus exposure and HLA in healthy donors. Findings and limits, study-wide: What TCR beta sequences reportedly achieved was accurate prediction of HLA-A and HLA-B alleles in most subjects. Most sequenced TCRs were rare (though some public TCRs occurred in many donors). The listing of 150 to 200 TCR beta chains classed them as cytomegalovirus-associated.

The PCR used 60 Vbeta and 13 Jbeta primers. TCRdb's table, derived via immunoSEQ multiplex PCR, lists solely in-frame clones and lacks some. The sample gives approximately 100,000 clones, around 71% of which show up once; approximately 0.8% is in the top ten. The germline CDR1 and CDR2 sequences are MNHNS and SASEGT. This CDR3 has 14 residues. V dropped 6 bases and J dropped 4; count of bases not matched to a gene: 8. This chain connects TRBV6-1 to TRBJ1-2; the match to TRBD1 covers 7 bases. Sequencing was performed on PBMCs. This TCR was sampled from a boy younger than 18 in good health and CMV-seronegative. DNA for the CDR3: TGTGCCAGCAGGCTAACAGGGGATACCTATGGCTACACCTTC. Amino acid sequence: CASRLTGDTYGYTF.